A selection of T cell receptor beta chains follows, all from one sample in a study of long-term antiretroviral therapy in people with HIV. Profiling relied on immunoSEQ multiplex PCR, and the TCRdb table lists in-frame clones only, not all of them. Here the sample spans tens of thousands of clones, 86% being singletons. Sequenced material: unsorted PBMCs, taken more than 2.6 years after starting antiretroviral therapy. These receptors came from a man in his forties or fifties with HIV. Each CDR3 is given with its conserved first and last residue. D genes are given only for firm matches. Size tells how often a clone was seen (once, few, many) or the class of an expanded clone, and some rows leave it out.

V gene	clone size	J gene	D gene	CDR3 protein	CDR3 DNA
TRBV5-1	once	TRBJ2-1	NA	CASGESGVVGYNEQFF	TGCGCCAGCGGCGAAAGTGGGGTAGTGGGGTACAATGAGCAGTTCTTC
TRBV19	NA	TRBJ1-2	TRBD1	CATQLGGKYGYTF	TGTGCCACCCAACTAGGGGGCAAATATGGCTACACCTTC
TRBV30	NA	TRBJ1-2	NA	CAAQGGYGYTF	TGTGCCGCTCAGGGAGGCTATGGCTACACCTTC
TRBV4-3	NA	TRBJ2-7	TRBD1	CASSQVSGTGGHEQYF	TGCGCCAGCAGCCAAGTCTCCGGGACAGGGGGCCACGAGCAGTACTTC
TRBV5-3	NA	TRBJ1-2	NA	CARSLTYVSRGNAYGYTF	TGTGCCAGAAGCCTGACCTACGTGTCTCGAGGCAACGCTTATGGCTACACCTTC
TRBV4-1	NA	TRBJ2-3	NA	CASSPTGWETDTQYF	TGCGCCAGCAGCCCCACGGGATGGGAAACAGATACGCAGTATTTT
TRBV6-1	NA	TRBJ2-2	NA	CASSKKAQVAGELFF	TGTGCCAGCAGCAAAAAAGCACAAGTGGCCGGGGAGCTGTTTTTT
TRBV28	NA	TRBJ1-2	NA	CASSSPGRFGYTF	TGTGCCAGCAGTTCCCCGGGCCGGTTTGGCTACACCTTC
TRBV19	few	TRBJ1-1	TRBD1	CASSGQMNTEAFF	TGTGCCAGTTCGGGACAGATGAACACTGAAGCTTTCTTT
TRBV2	NA	TRBJ1-4	NA	CASSSVGGTNEKLFF	TGTGCCAGCAGTTCCGTCGGGGGAACTAATGAAAAACTGTTTTTT
TRBV7-2	NA	TRBJ2-2	NA	CASSLQPTGELFF	TGTGCCAGCAGCTTGCAGCCCACCGGGGAGCTGTTTTTT
TRBV6-1	NA	TRBJ2-7	TRBD1	CASSLLGQDSYEQYF	TGTGCCAGCAGCCTCCTCGGACAGGATTCCTACGAGCAGTACTTC
TRBV27	few	TRBJ2-7	TRBD2	CASSLSSSGLYEQYF	TGTGCCAGCAGTTTATCGTCTAGCGGCCTATACGAGCAGTACTTC
TRBV11-2	once	TRBJ1-4	TRBD1	CASSLGTGPNEKLFF	TGTGCCAGCAGCTTAGGGACAGGCCCTAATGAAAAACTGTTTTTT
TRBV6-1	NA	TRBJ2-1	NA	CASSAGTLSYNEQFF	TGTGCCAGCAGTGCGGGGACTCTTTCCTACAATGAGCAGTTCTTC
TRBV6-4	NA	TRBJ2-3	NA	CASSLSSDTDTQYF	TGTGCCAGCAGTCTATCTTCGGACACAGATACGCAGTATTTT
TRBV19	NA	TRBJ2-7	TRBD1	CASSLATGQSAYEQYF	TGTGCCAGTAGTCTCGCTACGGGACAGAGCGCCTACGAGCAGTACTTC
TRBV13	few	TRBJ1-6	NA	CASSLEGTPLHF	TGTGCCAGCAGCTTAGAAGGGACACCCCTCCACTTT
TRBV11-2	NA	TRBJ2-3	NA	CASRPTSTDTQYF	TGTGCCAGCAGGCCTACAAGCACAGATACGCAGTATTTT
TRBV19	once	TRBJ2-5	TRBD1	CASSSDRVPTSETQYF	TGTGCCAGTAGTTCGGACAGGGTGCCGACATCAGAGACCCAGTACTTC
TRBV28	NA	TRBJ2-1	TRBD2	CASSFTSGSFNEQFF	TGTGCCAGCAGTTTCACTAGCGGGAGCTTCAATGAGCAGTTCTTC
TRBV19	NA	TRBJ2-7	TRBD1	CATKSTGIGSYEQYF	TGTGCCACCAAATCGACAGGGATTGGGTCCTACGAGCAGTACTTC
TRBV6-6	NA	TRBJ2-7	NA	CASRTTAGESSYEQYF	TGTGCCAGCCGCACTACGGCCGGTGAAAGCTCCTACGAGCAGTACTTC
TRBV19	NA	TRBJ1-5	NA	CASRPRDGALRPQHF	TGTGCCAGTAGGCCCCGGGACGGAGCCCTACGGCCCCAGCATTTT
TRBV5-6	NA	TRBJ1-4	NA	CASSFGSNEKLFF	TGTGCCAGCAGCTTCGGATCTAATGAAAAACTGTTTTTT
TRBV19	NA	TRBJ1-1	TRBD1	CASSRDRGRGAEAFF	TGTGCCAGTAGCAGGGACAGGGGGCGCGGGGCTGAAGCTTTCTTT
TRBV4-1	NA	TRBJ2-1	TRBD2	CASSLRTSGAYNEQFF	TGCGCCAGCAGCCTACGGACTAGCGGGGCTTACAATGAGCAGTTCTTC
TRBV29-1	NA	TRBJ1-2	NA	CSVEVEETAYGYTF	TGCAGCGTTGAAGTTGAGGAGACAGCCTATGGCTACACCTTC
TRBV19	NA	TRBJ2-7	NA	CASSIPTGPYEQYF	TGTGCCAGTAGTATACCGACAGGCCCCTACGAGCAGTACTTC
TRBV6-5	NA	TRBJ1-5	TRBD1	CASRGQGVNQPQHF	TGTGCCAGCAGGGGACAGGGCGTCAATCAGCCCCAGCATTTT
TRBV28	NA	TRBJ1-1	NA	CASSYGAGRVNTEAFF	TGTGCCAGCAGTTACGGGGCAGGGAGGGTGAACACTGAAGCTTTCTTT
TRBV18	NA	TRBJ2-3	NA	CASSPRTASTDTQYF	TGTGCCAGCTCACCCCGGACAGCGAGCACAGATACGCAGTATTTT
TRBV2	NA	TRBJ2-7	NA	CASRGWSGDEQYF	TGTGCCAGCAGGGGCTGGTCAGGGGACGAGCAGTACTTC
TRBV9	NA	TRBJ1-1	NA	CASSVGGGTTEAFF	TGTGCCAGCAGCGTAGGAGGGGGAACAACTGAAGCTTTCTTT
TRBV18	once	TRBJ2-1	NA	CASSPPVLVEQFF	TGTGCCAGCTCACCACCGGTACTAGTCGAGCAGTTCTTC
TRBV4-2	NA	TRBJ2-7	NA	CASSQDRDAYSYEQYF	TGTGCCAGCAGCCAAGATAGGGACGCCTACTCCTACGAGCAGTACTTC
TRBV19	NA	TRBJ2-2	NA	CASSMGSSRAGELFF	TGTGCCAGTAGTATGGGCTCTAGCCGCGCCGGGGAGCTGTTTTTT
TRBV29-1	NA	TRBJ2-1	NA	CSPGMGSEQFF	TGCAGCCCCGGGATGGGCTCTGAGCAGTTCTTC
TRBV6-5	NA	TRBJ2-1	TRBD1	CASTLSDRGEGEQFF	TGTGCCAGCACTCTCTCCGACAGGGGAGAGGGTGAGCAGTTCTTC
TRBV2	NA	TRBJ2-3	NA	CASNRYSGSTDTQYF	TGTGCCAGCAACCGATATTCGGGTAGCACAGATACGCAGTATTTT
TRBV5-4	NA	TRBJ2-7	TRBD2	CASSLGKLAGGFEQYF	TGTGCCAGCAGCTTGGGGAAACTAGCGGGAGGTTTCGAGCAGTACTTC
TRBV11-3	once	TRBJ2-7	TRBD2	CASSLLAGATYEQYF	TGTGCCAGCAGCTTGCTAGCGGGGGCAACCTACGAGCAGTACTTC
TRBV4-3	NA	TRBJ2-2	NA	CASSPARRTGELFF	TGCGCCAGCAGTCCGGCGAGGAGGACCGGGGAGCTGTTTTTT
TRBV30	NA	TRBJ1-1	NA	CAWSPMGAGTEAFF	TGTGCCTGGAGTCCAATGGGTGCGGGCACTGAAGCTTTCTTT
TRBV28	NA	TRBJ1-6	NA	CASSQGQPWSLHF	TGTGCCAGCAGTCAGGGCCAGCCTTGGTCCCTCCACTTT